This entry is about one T cell receptor (beta chain). The antigen remains undetermined. This sample stems from a study of T cells in localized non-small cell lung cancer. V shed 3 bases and J shed 6 bases, with 15 bases lying between them. CDR3 length equals 15 residues. The V gene's germline CDR1 is SSHAT and CDR2 FNYEAQ (reference sequence). Whole-study results and caveats: Without multi-region sequencing, intratumor heterogeneity could not be excluded.

TCRdb's copy holds only in-frame clones and misses some; the assay was immunoSEQ multiplex PCR. Of nearly 25,000 clones detected, 90% to 95% appear once; the ten largest clones hold more than 2.5%. The chain carries TRBV7-7 and TRBJ2-1; perhaps D is TRBD1 or TRBD2 (6 bases each). This TCR was sampled from a woman aged 40-70 years with stage I lung adenocarcinoma. The source was peripheral blood, collected before any cancer treatment. CDR3 DNA sequence: TGTGCCAGCAGCTTGGCCCCCTGGGGGGCCAATGAGCAGTTCTTC. Its protein product is CASSLAPWGANEQFF.